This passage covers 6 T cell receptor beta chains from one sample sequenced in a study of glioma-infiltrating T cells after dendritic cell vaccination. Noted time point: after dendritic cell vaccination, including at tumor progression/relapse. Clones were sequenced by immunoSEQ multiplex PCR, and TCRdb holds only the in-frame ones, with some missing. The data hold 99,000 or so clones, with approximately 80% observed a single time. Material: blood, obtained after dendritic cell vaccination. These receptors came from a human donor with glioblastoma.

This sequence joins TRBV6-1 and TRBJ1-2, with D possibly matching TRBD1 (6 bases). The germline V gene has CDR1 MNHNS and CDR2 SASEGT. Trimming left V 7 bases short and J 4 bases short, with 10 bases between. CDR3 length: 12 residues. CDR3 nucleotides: TGTGCCAGCACTCAGGGGACCTATGGCTACACCTTC. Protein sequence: CASTQGTYGYTF.

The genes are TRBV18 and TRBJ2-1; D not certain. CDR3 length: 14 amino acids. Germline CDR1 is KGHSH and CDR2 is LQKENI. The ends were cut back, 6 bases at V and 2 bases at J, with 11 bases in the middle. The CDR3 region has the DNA TGTGCCAGCTCCCACAATGGAGCCTACAATGAGCAGTTCTTC. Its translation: CASSHNGAYNEQFF.

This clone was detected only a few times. For the CDR3, the DNA is TGTGCCAGCAGCGCTACAGGGGGCCGCGGAAACACCATATATTTT. This sequence encodes CASSATGGRGNTIYF. The chain couples TRBV7-6 to TRBJ1-3; 9 positions agree with TRBD1. The CDR3 totals 15 residues. CDR1 is SGHVS, CDR2 FNYEAQ, per germline. Trimming cost V 5 bases and J 4 bases; bases outside gene matches: 6.

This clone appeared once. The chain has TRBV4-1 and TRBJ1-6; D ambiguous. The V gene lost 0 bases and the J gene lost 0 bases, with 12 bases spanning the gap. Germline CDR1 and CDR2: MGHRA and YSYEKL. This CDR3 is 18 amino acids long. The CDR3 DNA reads TGCGCCAGCAGCCAAGACGGAGTTACGGCCTCCTATAATTCACCCCTCCACTTT. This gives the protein CASSQDGVTASYNSPLHF.

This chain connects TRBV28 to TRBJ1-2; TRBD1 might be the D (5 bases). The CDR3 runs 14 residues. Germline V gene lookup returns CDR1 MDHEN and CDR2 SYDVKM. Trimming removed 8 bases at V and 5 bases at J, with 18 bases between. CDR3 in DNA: TGTGCCAGCCTGACGTCGTCAGGGTCATATGGCTACACCTTC. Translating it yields CASLTSSGSYGYTF.

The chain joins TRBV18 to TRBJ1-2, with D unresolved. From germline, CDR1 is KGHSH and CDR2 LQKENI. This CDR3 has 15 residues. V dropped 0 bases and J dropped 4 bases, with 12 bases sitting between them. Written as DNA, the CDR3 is TGTGCCAGCTCACCACCGTCGGGGTTCCGCTATGGCTACACCTTC. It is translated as CASSPPSGFRYGYTF.